A selection of T cell receptor beta chains follows, all from one sample in a study of blood T cell repertoires in COVID-19. Some clones are missing from TCRdb's copy, which holds only in-frame ones; the method was immunoSEQ multiplex PCR. Seen here are some 55,000 clones, over 75% observed once, and the top ten hold about 8.6%. Source material: peripheral blood. The receptors were sampled from a woman aged 40-49 years with active COVID-19. Both conserved end residues are part of each CDR3. D genes are given only for firm matches.

V	D	CDR3
TRBV27	TRBD2	CASSRPSFSGVADTQYF
TRBV7-9	TRBD1	CASSRAEDRRHTIYF
TRBV29-1	TRBD1	CSVELWTGGTYGYTF
TRBV5-6	.	CASSKQGSEQYF
TRBV5-4	.	CASSPGHSNTGELFF
TRBV11-2	.	CASSPSGRELFF
TRBV19	TRBD1	CASTESQGANTEAFF
TRBV12-3/TRBV12-4	.	CASSQQGRQTQYF
TRBV6-5	.	CASSYGGGPTTDTQYF
TRBV5-6	TRBD1	CASSPPPGQGIDEQFF
TRBV25-1	.	CASSPAHRGTIYF
TRBV4-2	.	CASSQDAGNQETQYF
TRBV6-2/TRBV6-3	TRBD1	CASSYEHGRGMNTEAFF
TRBV19	.	CASSPRHVLYNYGYTF
TRBV5-4	.	CASSLAGAWEQYF
TRBV11-3	TRBD1	CASSPRQGATDTQYF
TRBV11-3	TRBD1	CASSDRGRWVEKLFF
TRBV7-9	TRBD2	CASSRTSGPRNEQFF
TRBV20-1	.	CSEGVLGGYTF
TRBV11-3	.	CASSSQVSFKANYGYTF
TRBV5-1	.	CASRSGGVGILNNEQFF
TRBV6-5	.	CASTPKFRGPDTQYF
TRBV6-2/TRBV6-3	.	CASSYSPRVNYGYTF
TRBV15	.	CATSREGGINQPQHF
TRBV4-3	.	CASSQDSDTEAFF
TRBV11-3	TRBD2	CASSLAGGHTQYF
TRBV5-1	.	CASSLDRSEDTQYF
TRBV11-2	.	CASSLDLAGLGGELFF
TRBV19	TRBD1	CASSGDRGGNQPQHF
TRBV19	.	CASADSLSGNTIYF
TRBV30	TRBD1	CAWTSRPDRGFLSGNTIYF
TRBV19	TRBD1	CASSLIRGRTEAFF
TRBV28	.	CASSPHTGRGSTDTQYF
TRBV14	.	CASSQERFQQQFF